The 21 T cell receptor beta chains given below trace back to one sample, sequenced in a study of T cell repertoires in cytomegalovirus infection. These TCRs are of unknown antigen specificity. TCRdb analysed the reads with MiXCR anew, one entry per CDR3 protein. The sample carries 370,000 or so distinct CDR3 sequences, approximately 30% recorded once. Material: cultured PBMCs, obtained from culture after CMV antigen stimulation. Receptor source: a human donor in good health (CMV status not recorded). Some clones in this sample may be carry-over from other donors' samples.

This clonotype was observed a few times. This CDR3 is CASSSNTGGRANTQYF. The CDR3 region has the DNA TGTGCCAGTAGTTCCAATACAGGGGGTAGGGCCAATACGCAGTATTTT. The chain joins TRBV19 to TRBJ2-3, with 8 bases matching TRBD1. The germline CDR1 and CDR2 sequences are LNHDA and SQIVND (reference sequence). V shed 5 bases and J 7 bases; nucleotides not matched to a gene: 14. The CDR3 has 16 amino acids.

This clonotype was seen many times. V usage is TRBV28 and J usage is TRBJ1-2; maybe TRBD1 (6 bases). The V gene lost 6 bases and the J gene lost 5 bases, with 13 bases spanning the gap. CDR3 size: 13 residues. The V gene's germline CDR1 is MDHEN and CDR2 SYDVKM. This CDR3 is CASSHRRGYGYTF. The CDR3 DNA follows: TGTGCCAGCAGCCATAGGAGGGGGTATGGCTACACCTTC.

This clonotype was counted many times. The chain has TRBV10-3 and TRBJ2-3; possibly TRBD2 for D (5 bases). Trimming shortened V by 2 bases and J by 2 bases, and 14 bases separated the two germline ends. Germline CDR1 and CDR2: ENHRY and SYGVKD. This CDR3 has 16 amino acids. For the CDR3, the DNA is TGTGCCATCAGTGAGGAGGGTGTCCATGTCACAGATACGCAGTATTTT. This sequence encodes CAISEEGVHVTDTQYF.

The V gene is TRBV7-2, the J gene TRBJ2-1; the D gene is possibly TRBD2 (5 bases). The CDR3 totals 15 residues. The germline gives CDR1 SGHTA, CDR2 FQGNSA. V was trimmed by 5 bases and J by 0 bases, leaving 11 bases between them. As DNA, the CDR3 is TGTGCCAGCAGCCCTAGCCTAGCCTCCTACAATGAGCAGTTCTTC. This codes for CASSPSLASYNEQFF.

The V call is TRBV6-1, the J call TRBJ2-3, with TRBD2 matching over 12 bases. The junction had 11 bases not matched to a gene; V was cut back by 6 bases and J by 4 bases. The CDR3 runs to 17 residues. The germline CDR1 and CDR2 sequences are MNHNS and SASEGT. CDR3 in DNA: TGTGCCAGCAGAAAAAGACTAGCGGGAGATGTCCCAGATACGCAGTATTTT. Its translation is CASRKRLAGDVPDTQYF.

This clonotype was counted between two and nine times. The CDR3 DNA is TGTGCCAGCAGCCCTAGGTATGATAGCTATGAGCAGTTCTTC. The encoded protein is CASSPRYDSYEQFF. The chain uses TRBV7-3 and TRBJ2-1; D not resolved. The length of the CDR3 is 14 residues. V gave up 5 bases and J gave up 8 bases, with 16 bases separating them. Per germline, CDR1 SGHTA and CDR2 FQGTGA. Full variable domain (rest looked up from reference TRBV7-3 and TRBJ2-1): GAGVSQTPSNKVTEKGKYVELRCDPISGHTALYWYRQSLGQGPEFLIYFQGTGAADDSGLPNDRFFAVRPEGSVSTLKIQRTERGDSAVYLCASSPRYDSYEQFFGPGTRLTVL.

This clonotype was seen only a few times. The chain joins TRBV29-1 to TRBJ2-2; no reliable D call. The germline CDR1 and CDR2 sequences are SQVTM and ANQGSEA. This CDR3 spans 13 amino acids. Trimming left V 8 bases short and J 4 bases short, with 14 bases between. CDR3 protein: CSPTERSTGELFF. The CDR3 region has the DNA TGCAGCCCCACCGAGAGGAGCACCGGGGAGCTGTTTTTT.

V gene TRBV14 combines with J gene TRBJ2-7; D is uncertain. Germline CDR1 SGHDN, CDR2 FVKESK. The CDR3 is made up of 12 amino acids. V was shortened by 4 bases and J by 5 bases, with 9 bases between the two germline ends. The CDR3 loop is CASSPFGHEQYF. In nucleotides, the CDR3 is TGTGCCAGCAGCCCCTTCGGGCACGAGCAGTACTTC.

This clonotype was observed at least ten times. CDR3 in amino acids: CASSAAGTSGKETQYF. CDR3 DNA: TGTGCCAGTAGTGCCGCCGGGACTAGCGGGAAAGAGACCCAGTACTTC. J is TRBJ2-5 and V is TRBV19; 13 bases align to TRBD2. Trimming cost V 5 bases and J 3 bases; bases outside gene matches: 6. The CDR3 contains 16 residues. Germline V CDR1 and CDR2: LNHDA, SQIVND (reference sequence).

The chain is built from TRBV9 and TRBJ2-6; D assignment may be TRBD1 or TRBD2 (5 bases each). Trimming removed 2 bases from V and 4 bases from J, with 25 bases in between. The CDR3 runs to 20 residues. The V gene's germline CDR1 is SGDLS and CDR2 YYNGEE. CDR3 region: CASSVTGTDNKRQGANVLTF. Here the CDR3 DNA reads TGTGCCAGCAGCGTCACTGGGACGGATAACAAGCGCCAGGGGGCCAACGTCCTGACTTTC.

This clonotype was seen only a few times. The rearrangement uses TRBV4-1 and TRBJ2-1; 11 positions match TRBD2. This CDR3 contains 20 residues. The V segment lost 2 bases and the J segment 0 bases; nucleotides outside the gene matches: 12. Germline loops: CDR1 MGHRA, CDR2 YSYEKL. The CDR3 here is CASSQFPSGRIESSYNEQFF. The CDR3 nucleotides read TGCGCCAGCAGCCAATTTCCTAGCGGGAGGATTGAGAGCTCCTACAATGAGCAGTTCTTC.

This clonotype was seen a few times. The rearrangement uses TRBV12-3 or TRBV12-4 and TRBJ2-3; D is uncertain. V lost 5 bases, J lost 5 bases, and 5 bases lay in between. The CDR3 covers 11 residues. The chain's CDR3 is CASSKGDTQYF. The CDR3 DNA sequence: TGTGCCAGCAGTAAGGGAGATACGCAGTATTTT.

In this sample, this clonotype turned up a few times. The chain uses TRBV6-1 and TRBJ2-3, with D tentatively TRBD1 (6 bases). The V end lost 6 bases, the J end lost 4 bases, and 17 bases lay between the germline ends. CDR3 length equals 15 residues. In germline, CDR1 is MNHNS, CDR2 SASEGT. The CDR3 coding sequence is TGTGCCAGCAGCCCCGACAGGATCGGGGCAGATACGCAGTATTTT. Amino acids: CASSPDRIGADTQYF.

V usage is TRBV7-3 and J usage is TRBJ2-3, with TRBD2 matching 13 bases. This CDR3 contains 16 residues. Trimming at V came to 5 bases and at J to 4 bases, leaving 6 bases not matched to a gene. Germline assignment: CDR1 SGHTA and CDR2 FQGTGA. The CDR3, as DNA: TGTGCCAGCAGCCCTTCGACTAGCGGGAGGTCAGATACGCAGTATTTT. This translates into CASSPSTSGRSDTQYF.

The rearrangement uses TRBV11-3 and TRBJ1-4; 9 bases match TRBD1. The CDR3 contains 15 residues. V shed 2 bases, J shed 10 bases, and the junction held 8 bases outside the gene matches. Germline-derived CDR1 and CDR2 are SGHNT and YENEEA. CDR3 DNA sequence: TGTGCCAGCAGCTTATCCGGGACAGGGCTGGGAAAACTGTTTTTT. This sequence encodes CASSLSGTGLGKLFF.

This clonotype came up a few times. V gene TRBV7-6 combines with J gene TRBJ2-2, with 7 nucleotides matching TRBD2. The CDR3 loop spans 16 amino acids. V shed 3 bases, J shed 1 base, and the junction held 5 bases outside the gene matches. The germline V gene has CDR1 SGHVS and CDR2 FNYEAQ. CDR3 in amino acids: CASSFLASGNTGELFF. In DNA, the CDR3 is TGTGCCAGCAGCTTCCTAGCTAGCGGGAACACCGGGGAGCTGTTTTTT.

The genes are TRBV7-3 and TRBJ2-7, with D maybe TRBD1 (6 bases). The V gene's germline CDR1 is SGHTA and CDR2 FQGTGA. V was clipped by 1 base and J by 2 bases, with 15 bases between them. The CDR3 consists of 16 residues. The CDR3 protein is CASSLSRGHVTYEQYV. DNA of the CDR3: TGTGCCAGCAGCTTAAGCAGGGGCCACGTGACCTACGAGCAGTACGTC.

This clonotype has a handful of counts. V usage is TRBV11-2 and J usage is TRBJ2-3, with 11 bases that match TRBD2. The trim removed 6 bases at V and 5 bases at J, leaving 16 bases unmatched. This CDR3 comprises 18 residues. Germline values: CDR1 SGHAT, CDR2 FQNNGV. CDR3 bases: TGTGCCAGCAGTCTAGGATGGGCAACTAGCGGGAGTCAAGATACGCAGTATTTT. Translating gives CASSLGWATSGSQDTQYF. The whole variable domain, remainder taken from reference TRBV11-2 and TRBJ2-3, is EAGVAQSPRYKIIEKRQSVAFWCNPISGHATLYWYQQILGQGPKLLIQFQNNGVVDDSQLPKDRFSAERLKGVDSTLKIQPAKLEDSAVYLCASSLGWATSGSQDTQYFGPGTRLTVL.

This clonotype showed up many times. This chain links TRBV7-2 with TRBJ2-7; TRBD1 agrees at 9 bases. Germline CDR1 reads SGHTA; CDR2 reads FQGNSA. V gave up 6 bases and J gave up 7 bases; unmatched junction bases: 16. CDR3 size: 16 residues. This chain's CDR3 is CASSPRRGQGKGEQYF. Here the CDR3 DNA reads TGTGCCAGCAGTCCTCGTCGGGGACAGGGTAAAGGGGAGCAGTACTTC.

The chain joins TRBV19 to TRBJ1-1; tentatively, D is TRBD1 (6 bases). V was shortened by 5 bases and J by 8 bases, with 9 bases between the two germline ends. The CDR3 has 11 amino acids. CDR1 LNHDA and CDR2 SQIVND come from the germline V gene (reference sequence). The CDR3 DNA reads as TGTGCCAGTAGTGACAGGATAGAAGCTTTCTTT. Protein: CASSDRIEAFF.

CDR3 bases: TGTGCCAGCAGTCCGACTAGCGACCACGAGCAGTACTTC. As protein: CASSPTSDHEQYF. The chain uses TRBV28 and TRBJ2-7, with TRBD2 identical over 8 bases. The length of the CDR3 is 13 residues. Germline trimming cut 5 bases from V and 5 bases from J; bases unmatched to any gene: 5. CDR1 is MDHEN, CDR2 SYDVKM, per germline.